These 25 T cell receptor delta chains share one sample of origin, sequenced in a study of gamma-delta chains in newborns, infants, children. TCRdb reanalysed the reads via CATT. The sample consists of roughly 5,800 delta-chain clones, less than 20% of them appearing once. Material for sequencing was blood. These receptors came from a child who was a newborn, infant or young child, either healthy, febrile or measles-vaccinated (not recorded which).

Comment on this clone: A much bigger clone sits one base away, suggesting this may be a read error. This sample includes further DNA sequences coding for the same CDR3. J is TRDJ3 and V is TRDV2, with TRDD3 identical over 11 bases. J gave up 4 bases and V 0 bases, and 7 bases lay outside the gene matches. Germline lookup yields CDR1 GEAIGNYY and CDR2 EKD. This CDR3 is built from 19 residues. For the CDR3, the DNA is TGTGCCTGTGACACCGTACTGGGGGATAGCTCTTGGGACACCCGACAGATGTTTTTC. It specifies CACDTVLGDSSWDTRQMFF.

This CDR3 is CALGELAPPRVLGDTIDKLIF. The CDR3 bases are TGTGCTCTTGGGGAACTAGCCCCTCCCCGTGTACTTGGGGATACGATCGATAAACTCATCTTT. No V gene call is available, although the J gene is TRDJ1; the table names TRDD3, a call not compared with the DNA. This CDR3 has 21 residues.

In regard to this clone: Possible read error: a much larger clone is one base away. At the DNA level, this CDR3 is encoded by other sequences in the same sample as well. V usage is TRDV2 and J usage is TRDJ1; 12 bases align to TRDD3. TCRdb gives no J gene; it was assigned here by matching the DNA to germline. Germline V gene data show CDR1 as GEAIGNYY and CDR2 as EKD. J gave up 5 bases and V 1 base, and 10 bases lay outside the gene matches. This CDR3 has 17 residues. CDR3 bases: TGTGCCTGTGACACTGTACTGGGGGATACACGGACTGATAAACTCATCTTT. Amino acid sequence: CACDTVLGDTRTDKLIF.

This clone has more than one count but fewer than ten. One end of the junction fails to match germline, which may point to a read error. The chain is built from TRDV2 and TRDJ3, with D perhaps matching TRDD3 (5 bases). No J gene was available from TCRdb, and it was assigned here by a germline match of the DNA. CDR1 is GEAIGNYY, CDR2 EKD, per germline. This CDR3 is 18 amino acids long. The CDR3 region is CACDTGGYGSWDTRKMFF. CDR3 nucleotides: TGTGCCTGTGACACCGGCGGATATGGCTCCTGGGACACCCGAAAGATGTTTTTC.

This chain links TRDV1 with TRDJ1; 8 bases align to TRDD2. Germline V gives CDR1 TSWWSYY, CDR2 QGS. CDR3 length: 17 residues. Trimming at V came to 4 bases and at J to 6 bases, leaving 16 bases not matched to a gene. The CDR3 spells CALGGFFLREGQYKLIF. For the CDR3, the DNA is TGTGCTCTTGGGGGGTTCTTCCTACGCGAGGGCCAATATAAACTCATCTTT.

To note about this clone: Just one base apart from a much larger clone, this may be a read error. The CDR3 DNA reads TGTGCCTGCGACGATTTGGTAGGCTGGGGGTCCACCGATAAACTCATCTTT. It is translated as CACDDLVGWGSTDKLIF. This sequence joins TRDV2 and TRDJ1, with 7 nucleotides matching TRDD3. The J gene, absent from TCRdb, was called here by matching the DNA to germline. The V segment lost 7 bases and the J segment 1 base; nucleotides outside the gene matches: 17. Germline V gene data show CDR1 as GEAIGNYY and CDR2 as EKD. There are 17 residues in the CDR3.

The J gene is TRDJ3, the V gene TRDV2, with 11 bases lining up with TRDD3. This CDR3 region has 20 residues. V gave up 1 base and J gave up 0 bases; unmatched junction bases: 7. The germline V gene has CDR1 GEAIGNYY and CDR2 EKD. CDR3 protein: CACDTAGGYLSSWDTRQMFF. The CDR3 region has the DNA TGTGCCTGTGACACGGCTGGGGGATACTTAAGCTCCTGGGACACCCGACAGATGTTTTTC.

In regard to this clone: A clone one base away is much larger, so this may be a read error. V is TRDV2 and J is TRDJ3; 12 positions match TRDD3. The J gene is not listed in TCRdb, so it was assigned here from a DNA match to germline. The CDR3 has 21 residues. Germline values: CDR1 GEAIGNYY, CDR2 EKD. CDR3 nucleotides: TGTGCCTGTGACGCTACTGGGGGATACCCACCGAGCTCCTGGGACACCCGAAAGATGTTTTTC. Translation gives CACDATGGYPPSSWDTRKMFF.

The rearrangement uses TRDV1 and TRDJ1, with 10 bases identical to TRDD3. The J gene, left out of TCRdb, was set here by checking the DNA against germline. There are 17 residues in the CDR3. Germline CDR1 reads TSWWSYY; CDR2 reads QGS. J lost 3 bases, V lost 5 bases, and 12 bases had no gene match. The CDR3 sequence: CALGRTRLGDAADKLIF. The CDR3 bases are TGTGCTCTTGGGAGAACCAGACTGGGGGATGCGGCCGATAAACTCATCTTT.

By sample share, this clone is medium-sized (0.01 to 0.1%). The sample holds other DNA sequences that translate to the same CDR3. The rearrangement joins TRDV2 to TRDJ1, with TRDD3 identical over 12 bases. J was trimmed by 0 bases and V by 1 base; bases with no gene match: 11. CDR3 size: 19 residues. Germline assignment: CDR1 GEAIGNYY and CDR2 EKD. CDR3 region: CACDTLTGGYHSNTDKLIF. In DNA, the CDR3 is TGTGCCTGTGACACTCTTACTGGGGGATACCATTCTAACACCGATAAACTCATCTTT.

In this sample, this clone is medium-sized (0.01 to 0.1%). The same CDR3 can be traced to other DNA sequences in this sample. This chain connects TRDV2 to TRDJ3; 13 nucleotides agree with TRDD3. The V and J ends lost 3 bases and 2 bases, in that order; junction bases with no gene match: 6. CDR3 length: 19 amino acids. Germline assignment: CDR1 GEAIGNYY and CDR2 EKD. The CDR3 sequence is CACDPLLGDTAWDTRQMFF. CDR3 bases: TGTGCCTGTGACCCGTTACTGGGGGATACGGCCTGGGACACCCGACAGATGTTTTTC.

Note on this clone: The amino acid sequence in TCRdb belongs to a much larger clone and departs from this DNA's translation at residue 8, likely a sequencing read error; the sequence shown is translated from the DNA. CDR3 nucleotide sequence: TGTGCCTGTGACACGGTACTGGGGAGGGGCGATAAACTCATCTTT. It codes for CACDTVLGRGDKLIF. The rearrangement joins TRDV2 to TRDJ1; 7 positions agree with TRDD3. The V gene end was trimmed by 1 base and the J gene end by 4 bases; junction bases not matched to a gene: 8. The germline V gene encodes CDR1 GEAIGNYY and CDR2 EKD. There are 15 residues in the CDR3.

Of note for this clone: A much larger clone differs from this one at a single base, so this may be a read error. The CDR3 nucleotides are TGTGCCCGTGAACCACTGGGGGACACCGATAAACTCATCTTT. This codes for CAREPLGDTDKLIF. The chain recombines TRDV2 with TRDJ1; 8 positions match TRDD3. This CDR3 comprises 14 residues. Germline V gives CDR1 GEAIGNYY, CDR2 EKD.

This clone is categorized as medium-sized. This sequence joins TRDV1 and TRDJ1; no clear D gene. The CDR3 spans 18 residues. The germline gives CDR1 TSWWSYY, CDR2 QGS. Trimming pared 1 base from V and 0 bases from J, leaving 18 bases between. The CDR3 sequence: CALGERKNPREYTDKLIF. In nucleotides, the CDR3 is TGTGCTCTTGGGGAACGGAAGAATCCGCGGGAGTACACCGATAAACTCATCTTT.

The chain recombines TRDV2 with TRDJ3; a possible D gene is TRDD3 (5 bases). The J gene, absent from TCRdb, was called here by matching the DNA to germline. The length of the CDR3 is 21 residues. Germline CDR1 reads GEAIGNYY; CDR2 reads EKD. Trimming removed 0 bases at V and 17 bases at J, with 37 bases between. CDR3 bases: TGTGCCTGTGACACCGTCAAAGGAGGGATCGAGAGCTCCTGGGACACCCGGAAGATGTTTTTC. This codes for CACDTVKGGIESSWDTRKMFF.

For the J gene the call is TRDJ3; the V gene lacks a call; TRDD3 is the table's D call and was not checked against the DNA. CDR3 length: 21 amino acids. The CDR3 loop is CACDTVKGGVGSSWDTRQMFF. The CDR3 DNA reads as TGTGCCTGTGACACCGTAAAAGGAGGTGTCGGTAGCTCCTGGGACACCCGACAGATGTTTTTC.

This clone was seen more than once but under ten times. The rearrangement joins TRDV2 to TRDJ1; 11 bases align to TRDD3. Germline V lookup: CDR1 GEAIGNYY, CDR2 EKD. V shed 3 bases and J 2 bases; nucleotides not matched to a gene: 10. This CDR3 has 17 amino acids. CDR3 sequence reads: CACDLLGDKAETDKLIF. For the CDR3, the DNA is TGTGCCTGTGACCTACTGGGGGATAAAGCGGAGACCGATAAACTCATCTTT.

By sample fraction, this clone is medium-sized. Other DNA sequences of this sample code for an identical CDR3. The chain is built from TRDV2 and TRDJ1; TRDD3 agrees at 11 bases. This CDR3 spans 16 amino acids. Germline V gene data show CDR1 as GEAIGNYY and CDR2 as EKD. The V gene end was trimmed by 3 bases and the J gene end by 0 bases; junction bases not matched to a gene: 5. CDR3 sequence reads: CACDRLGDSDTDKLIF. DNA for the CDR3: TGTGCCTGTGACCGACTGGGGGATAGCGACACCGATAAACTCATCTTT.

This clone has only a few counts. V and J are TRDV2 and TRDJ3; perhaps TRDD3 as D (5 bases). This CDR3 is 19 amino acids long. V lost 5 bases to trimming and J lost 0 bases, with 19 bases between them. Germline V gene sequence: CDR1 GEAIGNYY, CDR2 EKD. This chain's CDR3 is CACGSAGYLSSWDTRQMFF. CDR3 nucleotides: TGTGCCTGTGGCTCCGCTGGATATCTCAGCTCCTGGGACACCCGACAGATGTTTTTC.

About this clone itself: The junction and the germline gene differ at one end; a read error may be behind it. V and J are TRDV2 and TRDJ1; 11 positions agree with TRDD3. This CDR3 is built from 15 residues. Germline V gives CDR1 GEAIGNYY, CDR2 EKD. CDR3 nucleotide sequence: TGTGCCCGTGACTTAATGGGGGATACGCGCGGTAAACTCATCTTT. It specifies CARDLMGDTRGKLIF.

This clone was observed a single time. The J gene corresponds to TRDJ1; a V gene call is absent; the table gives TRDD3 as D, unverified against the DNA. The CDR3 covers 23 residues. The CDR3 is CALGELPPSYGDWWIVYTDKLIF. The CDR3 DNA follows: TGTGCTCTTGGGGAACTTCCCCCTTCCTACGGAGACTGGTGGATAGTATACACCGATAAACTCATCTTT.

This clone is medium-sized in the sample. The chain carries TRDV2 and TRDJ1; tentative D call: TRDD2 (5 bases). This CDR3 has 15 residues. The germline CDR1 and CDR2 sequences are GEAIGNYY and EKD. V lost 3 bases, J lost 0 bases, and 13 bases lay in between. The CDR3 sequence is CACDPLPGYTDKLIF. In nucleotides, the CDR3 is TGTGCCTGTGACCCCCTACCCGGATACACCGATAAACTCATCTTT.

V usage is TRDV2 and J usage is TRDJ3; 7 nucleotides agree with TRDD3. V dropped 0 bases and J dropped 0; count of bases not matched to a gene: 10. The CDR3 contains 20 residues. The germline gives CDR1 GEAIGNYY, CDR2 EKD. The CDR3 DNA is TGTGCCTGTGACACCGTTTCGGGGGATGTCAGCTCCTGGGACACCCGACAGATGTTTTTC. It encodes CACDTVSGDVSSWDTRQMFF.

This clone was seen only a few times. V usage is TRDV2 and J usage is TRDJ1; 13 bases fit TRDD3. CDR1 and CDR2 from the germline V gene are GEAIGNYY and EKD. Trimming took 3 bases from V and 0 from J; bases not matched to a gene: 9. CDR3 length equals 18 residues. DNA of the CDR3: TGTGCCTGTGACCCGGTACTGGGGGATACGACGTACACCGATAAACTCATCTTT. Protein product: CACDPVLGDTTYTDKLIF.

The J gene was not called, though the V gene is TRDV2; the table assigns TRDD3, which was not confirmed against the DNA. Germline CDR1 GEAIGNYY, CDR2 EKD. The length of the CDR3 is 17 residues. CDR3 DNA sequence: TGTGCCTGTGACACCGTAATGGGGGAGACGGAAACCGATAAAATCATCTTT. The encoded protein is CACDTVMGETETDKIIF.